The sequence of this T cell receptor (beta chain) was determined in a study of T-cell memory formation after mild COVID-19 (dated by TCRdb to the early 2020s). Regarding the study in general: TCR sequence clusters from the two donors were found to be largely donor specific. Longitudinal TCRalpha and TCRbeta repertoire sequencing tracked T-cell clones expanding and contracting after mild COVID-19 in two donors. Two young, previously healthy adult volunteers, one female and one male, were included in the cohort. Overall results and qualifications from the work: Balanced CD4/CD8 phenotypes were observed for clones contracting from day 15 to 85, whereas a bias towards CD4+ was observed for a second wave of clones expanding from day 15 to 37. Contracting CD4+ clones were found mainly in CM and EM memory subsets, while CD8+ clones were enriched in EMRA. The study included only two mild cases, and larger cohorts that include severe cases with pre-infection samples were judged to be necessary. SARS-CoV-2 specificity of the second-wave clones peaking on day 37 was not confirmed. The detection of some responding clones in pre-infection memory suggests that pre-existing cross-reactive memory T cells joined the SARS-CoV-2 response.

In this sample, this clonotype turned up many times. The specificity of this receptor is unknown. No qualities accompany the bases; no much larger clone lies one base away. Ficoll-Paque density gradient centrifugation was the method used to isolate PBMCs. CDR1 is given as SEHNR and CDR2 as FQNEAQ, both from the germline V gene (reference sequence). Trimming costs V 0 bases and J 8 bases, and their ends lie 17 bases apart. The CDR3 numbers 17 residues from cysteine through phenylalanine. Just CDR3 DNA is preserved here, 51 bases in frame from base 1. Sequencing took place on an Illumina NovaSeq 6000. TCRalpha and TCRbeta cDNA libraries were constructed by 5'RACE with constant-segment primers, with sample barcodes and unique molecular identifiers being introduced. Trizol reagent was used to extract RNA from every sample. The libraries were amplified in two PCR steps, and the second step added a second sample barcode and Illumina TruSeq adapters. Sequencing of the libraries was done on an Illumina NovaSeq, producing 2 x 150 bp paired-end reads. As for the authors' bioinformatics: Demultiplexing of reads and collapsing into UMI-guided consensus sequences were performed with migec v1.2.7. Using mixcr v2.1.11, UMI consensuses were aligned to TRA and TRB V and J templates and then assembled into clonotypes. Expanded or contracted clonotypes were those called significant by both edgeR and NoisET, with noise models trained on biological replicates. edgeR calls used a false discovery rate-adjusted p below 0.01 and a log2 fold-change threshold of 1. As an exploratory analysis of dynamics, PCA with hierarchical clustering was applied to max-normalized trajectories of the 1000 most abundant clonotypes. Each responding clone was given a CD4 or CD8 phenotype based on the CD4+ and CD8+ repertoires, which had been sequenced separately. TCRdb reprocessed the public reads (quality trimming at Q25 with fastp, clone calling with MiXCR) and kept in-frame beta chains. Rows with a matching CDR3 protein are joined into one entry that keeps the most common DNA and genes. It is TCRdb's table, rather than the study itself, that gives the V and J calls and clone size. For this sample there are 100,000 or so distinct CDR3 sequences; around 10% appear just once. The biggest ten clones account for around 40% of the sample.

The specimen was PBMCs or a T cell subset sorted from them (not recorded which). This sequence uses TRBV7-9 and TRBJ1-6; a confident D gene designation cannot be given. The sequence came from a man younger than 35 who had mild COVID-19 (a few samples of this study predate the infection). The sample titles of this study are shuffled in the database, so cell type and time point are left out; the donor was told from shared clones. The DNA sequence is TGTGCCAGCAGCTTAGCTGGTGTCGGGAGGGTGGATTCACCCCTCCACTTT. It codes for CASSLAGVGRVDSPLHF.